These 20 T cell receptor beta chains were sequenced from one sample in a study of blood T cell repertoires in COVID-19. Assay used: immunoSEQ multiplex PCR; TCRdb lists only in-frame clones, some missing. Counted here are about 15,000 clones, 76% occurring once; the ten biggest clones make up roughly 31%. Sequencing was performed on peripheral blood. The origin of the receptors is a man aged 70-80 years with active or convalescent COVID-19.

The V call is TRBV28, the J call TRBJ1-2; the D gene is possibly TRBD1 (6 bases). The CDR3 runs 13 residues. Trimming took 4 bases from V and 8 from J, leaving 14 bases between them. Germline-derived CDR1 and CDR2 are MDHEN and SYDVKM. The CDR3 is CASSSRGERGYTF. For the CDR3, the DNA is TGTGCCAGCAGTTCCAGGGGAGAGAGGGGCTACACCTTC.

This clone showed up just a few times. The chain carries TRBV28 and TRBJ1-2; maybe TRBD1 (6 bases). The V end lost 5 bases, the J end lost 4 bases, and 11 bases lay between the germline ends. This CDR3 has 13 amino acids. Germline loops: CDR1 MDHEN, CDR2 SYDVKM. Written as DNA, the CDR3 is TGTGCCAGCAGTCTTGGACAGATCTATGGCTACACCTTC. Protein: CASSLGQIYGYTF.

The chain is built from TRBV10-3 and TRBJ1-2; 7 bases agree with TRBD1. The V gene end was trimmed by 8 bases and the J gene end by 7 bases; junction bases not matched to a gene: 7. This CDR3 is 12 amino acids long. Per the germline V gene, CDR1 is ENHRY and CDR2 is SYGVKD. The CDR3 DNA sequence: TGTGCCATCCAGGGGGGAGTCACTGGCTACACCTTC. This sequence encodes CAIQGGVTGYTF.

This clone was observed once. The chain combines TRBV19 with TRBJ1-2; 7 positions match TRBD1. CDR1 is LNHDA and CDR2 is SQIVND in the germline V gene (reference sequence). Trimming at V came to 6 bases and at J to 2 bases, leaving 6 bases not matched to a gene. The CDR3 is 14 residues long. Here the CDR3 reads CASRPGQANYGYTF. The CDR3 region has the DNA TGTGCCAGTAGGCCTGGACAGGCCAACTATGGCTACACCTTC.

This chain links TRBV28 with TRBJ2-7, with D maybe TRBD2 (6 bases). The germline V and J ends were trimmed by 6 bases and 6 bases, with 12 bases remaining between them. The germline V gene has CDR1 MDHEN and CDR2 SYDVKM. This CDR3 spans 12 amino acids. Here the CDR3 reads CASSPMGGEQYF. CDR3 in DNA: TGTGCCAGCAGCCCAATGGGGGGCGAGCAGTACTTC.

This sequence joins TRBV2 and TRBJ2-2, with 8 bases that match TRBD2. The CDR3 extends over 15 amino acids. Germline assignment: CDR1 SNHLY and CDR2 FYNNEI. With 4 bases clipped from V and 1 base from J, the junction kept 2 bases outside the gene matches. Here the CDR3 reads CASSGLAGNTGELFF. The CDR3 DNA reads TGTGCCAGCAGTGGGCTAGCGGGGAACACCGGGGAGCTGTTTTTT.

This chain connects TRBV10-3 to TRBJ1-1, with 8 bases identical to TRBD1. CDR1 is ENHRY and CDR2 is SYGVKD in the germline V gene. V shed 3 bases, J shed 5 bases, and the junction held 5 bases outside the gene matches. CDR3 length: 14 amino acids. CDR3: CAISEQGVETEAFF. CDR3 DNA sequence: TGTGCCATCAGTGAACAGGGGGTGGAAACTGAAGCTTTCTTT.

The V gene is TRBV6-5, the J gene TRBJ2-2; D might be TRBD2 (6 bases). Germline loops: CDR1 MNHEY, CDR2 SVGAGI. This CDR3 is built from 14 residues. The ends were cut back, 8 bases at V and 4 bases at J, with 14 bases in the middle. The CDR3 is CASGWGGVTGELFF. The CDR3 nucleotides are TGTGCCAGCGGGTGGGGCGGGGTCACCGGGGAGCTGTTTTTT.

J is TRBJ2-1 and V is TRBV3-1 (or the pseudogene TRBV3-2), with 10 bases fitting TRBD1. The CDR3 extends over 16 amino acids. CDR1 is LGHDT, CDR2 YNNKEL, per germline (reference sequence). V gave up 1 base and J gave up 7 bases; unmatched junction bases: 7. Here the CDR3 DNA reads TGTGCCAGCAGCCAAGGCGCCGGGACAGGGGATAATGAGCAGTTCTTC. This translates into CASSQGAGTGDNEQFF.

The gene calls are TRBV6-6 and TRBJ2-5; 7 bases are shared with TRBD2. V trimming: 0 bases; J trimming: 1 base; junction bases outside the gene matches: 5. The CDR3 contains 16 residues. The germline CDR1 and CDR2 sequences are MNHNY and SVGAGI (reference sequence). The CDR3: CASSYSSGHPQETQYF. CDR3 DNA sequence: TGTGCCAGCAGTTACTCTAGCGGGCACCCCCAAGAGACCCAGTACTTC.

This clone was recorded only once. The genes are TRBV6-5 and TRBJ1-1, with 10 bases aligning to TRBD1. The CDR3 runs to 15 residues. V dropped 5 bases and J dropped 3; count of bases not matched to a gene: 6. The germline V gene has CDR1 MNHEY and CDR2 SVGAGI. The CDR3 sequence is CASSTRDRGYTEAFF. CDR3 nucleotides: TGTGCCAGCAGTACAAGGGACAGGGGTTACACTGAAGCTTTCTTT.

V is TRBV6-5 and J is TRBJ2-1, with TRBD2 matching over 10 bases. With V trimmed by 7 bases and J by 8 bases, 11 bases remained unmatched. Germline CDR1 and CDR2: MNHEY and SVGAGI. The CDR3 extends over 15 amino acids. CDR3 in amino acids: CASILGGSGRHEQFF. CDR3 bases: TGTGCCAGCATCCTAGGGGGTAGCGGGAGGCATGAGCAGTTCTTC.

A few counts support this clone. The chain uses TRBV5-4 and TRBJ2-2; 7 bases are a match to TRBD2. V shed 4 bases and J 0 bases; nucleotides not matched to a gene: 6. This CDR3 spans 16 amino acids. The germline gives CDR1 SGHNT, CDR2 YYREEE (reference sequence). CDR3 DNA sequence: TGTGCCAGCAGCCCCCGTAGCGGGTCGAACACCGGGGAGCTGTTTTTT. Protein product: CASSPRSGSNTGELFF. Variable domain in full (rest from reference TRBV5-4 and TRBJ2-2): ETGVTQSPTHLIKTRGQQVTLRCSSQSGHNTVSWYQQALGQGPQFIFQYYREEENGRGNFPPRFSGLQFPNYSSELNVNALELDDSALYLCASSPRSGSNTGELFFGEGSRLTVL.

This clone was detected only a few times. The chain uses TRBV28 and TRBJ2-2; TRBD2 matches at 12 bases. The CDR3 is made up of 18 amino acids. V trimming: 5 bases; J trimming: 1 base; junction bases outside the gene matches: 8. Germline loops: CDR1 MDHEN, CDR2 SYDVKM. The CDR3 region is CASSPYRGLAGNTGELFF. Here the CDR3 DNA reads TGTGCCAGCAGTCCATACCGGGGACTAGCGGGGAACACCGGGGAGCTGTTTTTT.

The gene calls are TRBV3-1 (or the pseudogene TRBV3-2) and TRBJ2-2; 8 nucleotides match TRBD2. J lost 5 bases, V lost 0 bases, and 8 bases had no gene match. Germline V CDR1 and CDR2: LGHDT, YNNKEL (reference sequence). The CDR3 totals 17 residues. The CDR3 reads CASSQDSAGVRTGELFF. For the CDR3, the DNA is TGTGCCAGCAGCCAAGACTCAGCGGGAGTGAGAACCGGGGAGCTGTTTTTT.

J is TRBJ2-1 and V is TRBV5-1, with TRBD2 matching 9 bases. This CDR3 spans 16 amino acids. V was pared by 4 bases and J by 6 bases, with 11 bases of the junction left unmatched. CDR1 SGHRS and CDR2 YFSETQ come from the germline V gene. The CDR3 here is CASSPRGASGVNEQFF. The CDR3 DNA sequence: TGCGCCAGCAGCCCCCGGGGGGCTAGCGGGGTCAATGAGCAGTTCTTC. Filled out from reference TRBV5-1 and TRBJ2-1, the complete variable domain reads KAGVTQTPRYLIKTRGQQVTLSCSPISGHRSVSWYQQTPGQGLQFLFEYFSETQRNKGNFPGRFSGRQFSNSRSEMNVSTLELGDSALYLCASSPRGASGVNEQFFGPGTRLTVL.

The V and J genes are TRBV28 and TRBJ1-1, with 9 positions matching TRBD1. The CDR3 extends over 18 amino acids. The trim removed 5 bases at V and 3 bases at J, leaving 16 bases unmatched. CDR1 MDHEN and CDR2 SYDVKM come from the germline V gene. The CDR3 nucleotides are TGTGCCAGCAGTCCGGAGGGGTACAGGGGGCGCGGGGACACTGAAGCTTTCTTT. Translated: CASSPEGYRGRGDTEAFF.

The rearrangement uses TRBV5-1 and TRBJ1-1, with D possibly matching TRBD1 (5 bases). The germline CDR1 and CDR2 sequences are SGHRS and YFSETQ. This CDR3 has 14 residues. The germline V and J ends were trimmed by 0 bases and 1 base, with 7 bases remaining between them. The CDR3 nucleotides read TGCGCCAGCAGCTTGGGACAGAGGAACACTGAAGCTTTCTTT. It codes for CASSLGQRNTEAFF.

The gene calls are TRBV27 and TRBJ2-3; TRBD2 might be the D (6 bases). This CDR3 spans 16 amino acids. Trimming took off 3 bases at V and 10 bases at J, with 23 bases between the two ends. Germline V gene data show CDR1 as MNHEY and CDR2 as SMNVEV (reference sequence). The CDR3 DNA reads TGTGCCAGCAGTTTGGGACCCGGGAGCAGGGCACCATCGCAGTATTTT. Its protein is CASSLGPGSRAPSQYF.

By sample share, this clone is medium-sized. The V gene is TRBV19, the J gene TRBJ1-1; the match to TRBD1 covers 7 bases. Germline CDR1 and CDR2: LNHDA and SQIVND (reference sequence). This CDR3 has 12 amino acids. Trimming removed 8 bases from V and 9 bases from J; junction bases left unmatched: 9. CDR3 in DNA: TGTGCCAGTCGGGACAGCAAAACCAAAGCTTTCTTT. Its translation is CASRDSKTKAFF. Based on the CDR3 plus reference TRBV19 and TRBJ1-1, the full variable domain is DGGITQSPKYLFRKEGQNVTLSCEQNLNHDAMYWYRQDPGQGLRLIYYSQIVNDFQKGDIAEGYSVSREKKESFPLTVTSAQKNPTAFYLCASRDSKTKAFFGQGTRLTVV.